This is a list of T cell receptor beta chains from one sample in a study of blood T cell repertoires in COVID-19. The method was immunoSEQ multiplex PCR; TCRdb's version includes in-frame clones alone and lacks a portion of them. This table holds 110,000 to 150,000 clones, about four fifths found once. Sample: PBMCs or T cells enriched from blood (not recorded which). These receptors came from a man over 45 who had recovered from COVID-19. The CDR3 runs from the conserved cysteine through the conserved F or W. D genes are given only for firm matches. Clone size is given for some rows only: seen once, a few or many times, or a class if the clone is expanded.

j_call | clone_size | d_call | v_call | cdr3_aa | cdr3_nt
TRBJ1-6 | NA | NA | TRBV5-4 | CASSLTGTGSPLHF | TGTGCCAGCAGCTTGACAGGGACGGGTTCACCCCTCCACTTT
TRBJ2-5 | NA | TRBD2 | TRBV19 | CASSPEAGAWETQYF | TGTGCCAGTAGTCCAGAAGCGGGGGCGTGGGAGACCCAGTACTTC
TRBJ1-1 | NA | TRBD1 | TRBV5-4 | CASSTLRQGMNTEAFF | TGTGCCAGCAGCACGCTACGACAGGGGATGAACACTGAAGCTTTCTTT
TRBJ2-6 | NA | NA | TRBV4-3 | CASSRADSSSGANVLTF | TGCGCCAGCAGCCGGGCTGACAGCAGCTCTGGGGCCAACGTCCTGACTTTC
TRBJ1-6 | NA | NA | TRBV7-8 | CASSPLVGGSPLHF | TGTGCCAGCAGCCCTCTGGTTGGAGGCTCACCCCTCCACTTT
TRBJ2-1 | NA | NA | TRBV27 | CASSRAGVGNEQFF | TGTGCCAGCAGTAGGGCAGGGGTAGGCAATGAGCAGTTCTTC
TRBJ2-7 | NA | NA | TRBV9 | CASSPQQSYEQYF | TGTGCCAGCAGCCCACAACAGTCCTACGAGCAGTACTTC
TRBJ1-4 | NA | TRBD1 | TRBV19 | CASSITGTGSNEKLFF | TGTGCCAGTAGTATTACCGGGACAGGGTCTAATGAAAAACTGTTTTTT
TRBJ2-1 | NA | NA | TRBV15 | CATSRAGIYNEQFF | TGTGCCACCAGCAGAGCCGGGATCTACAATGAGCAGTTCTTC
TRBJ1-3 | NA | TRBD1 | TRBV7-2 | CASSGRDSPGNTIYF | TGTGCCAGCAGCGGGCGGGACAGTCCTGGAAACACCATATATTTT
TRBJ1-1 | once | NA | TRBV5-4 | CASSFTTDNTEAFF | TGTGCCAGCAGCTTTACGACAGACAACACTGAAGCTTTCTTT
TRBJ1-6 | NA | NA | TRBV5-1 | CASSSSGQTNSPLHF | TGCGCCAGCAGCTCGTCCGGACAGACCAATTCACCCCTCCACTTT
TRBJ1-1 | NA | NA | TRBV5-1 | CASSLVSGSEAFF | TGCGCCAGCAGCTTGGTATCCGGTTCCGAAGCTTTCTTT
TRBJ1-1 | many | NA | TRBV6-5 | CASNRITEAFF | TGTGCCAGCAATCGTATCACTGAAGCTTTCTTT